The text below deals with one TCR beta chain. The sample belongs to a study of blood T cell repertoires in COVID-19. V was clipped by 3 bases and J by 1 base, with 9 bases between them. The CDR3 covers 13 residues. The germline V gene encodes CDR1 GTSNPN and CDR2 SVGIG (reference sequence). Using immunoSEQ multiplex PCR, the repertoire was profiled, and TCRdb retains in-frame clones only, with some absent. The sample yields roughly 290,000 clones, around 87% seen once. All enrollees were roughly 18 to 95 years old and from roughly 22 US areas. The chain has TRBV30 and TRBJ2-5; no reliable D call. Sequenced input: PBMCs or T cells enriched from blood (not recorded which). The source of this sequence is a woman aged 18-29 years with acute COVID-19. The CDR3 spells CAWRKAGQETQYF. The CDR3 DNA reads TGTGCCTGGAGAAAAGCAGGCCAAGAGACCCAGTACTTC.